The rows below give T cell receptor beta chains drawn from one sample of a study of CD8 T cells in Susac syndrome. TCRdb used MiXCR to reprocess the immunoSEQ multiplex PCR reads, holding one entry per CDR3 protein. The sample gives under 300,000 distinct CDR3 sequences, 90% to 96% of which show up once; about 0.094% is in the top ten. Specimen: CD4+ T cells from PBMCs. These receptors were obtained from a human donor with Susac syndrome. Each CDR3 is given with its conserved first and last residue. The order of the fields is D gene, V gene, clone size, CDR3 length, J gene, CDR3 DNA, CDR3 protein. The D gene is left open where the match is weak. Rows give clone size only sometimes, using once, few, many, or a class for an expanded clone.

.	TRBV7-9	.	15	TRBJ2-5	TGTGCCAGCAGCTCCCCTAGGGGGATCCAAGAGACCCAGTACTTC	CASSSPRGIQETQYF
.	TRBV25-1	.	15	TRBJ2-7	TGTGCCAGCAGTGGAAGGAGAGCGTACTCCTACGAGCAGTACTTC	CASSGRRAYSYEQYF
TRBD1	TRBV30	.	13	TRBJ1-5	TGTGCCTTGGGACAGGGGAACAATCAGCCCCAGCATTTT	CALGQGNNQPQHF
.	TRBV7-9	.	13	TRBJ1-2	TGTGCCAGCAGCCCTGGACAGACTTATGGCTACACCTTC	CASSPGQTYGYTF
.	TRBV13	.	13	TRBJ2-7	TGTGCCAGCAGCTTACAGGAGAACTACGAGCAGTACTTC	CASSLQENYEQYF
.	TRBV10-3	.	12	TRBJ1-2	TGTGCCATCAGTGGGGGGAACTATGGCTACACCTTC	CAISGGNYGYTF
.	TRBV10-3	.	13	TRBJ2-7	TGTGCCATCAGCCCTCGGGAGCTCTACGAGCAGTACTTC	CAISPRELYEQYF
.	TRBV3-1	.	16	TRBJ1-1	TGTGCCAGCAGCTCACCTCTGGGTCAGCGGAACACTGAAGCTTTCTTT	CASSSPLGQRNTEAFF
.	TRBV2	.	14	TRBJ2-6	TGTGCCAGCAGGACCCCTGGAGGGGCCAACGTCCTGACTTTC	CASRTPGGANVLTF
TRBD2	TRBV28	once	16	TRBJ2-4	TGTGCCAGCAGTCGACCCGGGACTAGCGGGAGGGCCGTTCAGTACTTC	CASSRPGTSGRAVQYF
TRBD2	TRBV5-1	once	18	TRBJ2-7	TGCGCCAGCAGCCCTGCAGCTCTAGCGGGAGTAAGCTCCTACGAGCAGTACTTC	CASSPAALAGVSSYEQYF
TRBD1	TRBV5-4	once	17	TRBJ2-7	TGTGCCAGCAGTCCTGGGACAGGGGGCCCCTTCTCCTACGAGCAGTACTTC	CASSPGTGGPFSYEQYF
.	TRBV5-1	.	12	TRBJ1-2	TGCGCCAGCAGATACTCTAACTATGGCTACACCTTC	CASRYSNYGYTF
.	TRBV11-2	.	14	TRBJ1-5	TGTGCCAGCAGCTTAGGGGGGGAGAATCAGCCCCAGCATTTT	CASSLGGENQPQHF
.	TRBV7-3	.	13	TRBJ2-2	TGTGCCAGTTCCTCACCGAACACCGGGGAGCTGTTTTTT	CASSSPNTGELFF
.	TRBV29-1	.	13	TRBJ1-1	TGCAGCGTTGAAGCGGGGGCGGTTGCTGAAGCTTTCTTT	CSVEAGAVAEAFF
.	TRBV19	few	12	TRBJ1-1	TGTGCCAGTAGGGACAGGAACACTGAAGCTTTCTTT	CASRDRNTEAFF
TRBD2	TRBV2	.	12	TRBJ2-3	TGTGCCGCGGGGACTAGCTGGTATACGCAGTATTTT	CAAGTSWYTQYF
.	TRBV7-9	.	13	TRBJ1-2	TGTGCCAGCAGCCCCCGACAGCTTTATGGCTACACCTTC	CASSPRQLYGYTF
.	TRBV11-3	.	14	TRBJ1-1	TGTGCCAGCAGCCAAGTTCCCGGGAGCACTGAAGCTTTCTTT	CASSQVPGSTEAFF
TRBD2	TRBV6-5	.	15	TRBJ2-1	TGTGCCAGCAGTCGACTAGCGGGAGTATGGAATGAGCAGTTCTTC	CASSRLAGVWNEQFF
.	TRBV12-3/TRBV12-4	.	14	TRBJ1-1	TGTGCCAGGTCGTTGGGGCAGTCGAACACTGAAGCTTTCTTT	CARSLGQSNTEAFF
.	TRBV6-4	.	15	TRBJ2-3	TGTGCCAGCAGTGATCTTAGCGCGGGCACAGATACGCAGTATTTT	CASSDLSAGTDTQYF
.	TRBV10-3	once	13	TRBJ2-5	TGTGCCATCAGCCCCGGGACGGAAGAGACCCAGTACTTC	CAISPGTEETQYF
.	TRBV3-1	.	14	TRBJ1-1	TGTGCCAGCAGCCAAGACCAGGGAAGGGCTGAAGCTTTCTTT	CASSQDQGRAEAFF
.	TRBV18	.	14	TRBJ1-1	TGTGCCAGCTCACCACCGTCTCAGGACACTGAAGCTTTCTTT	CASSPPSQDTEAFF
.	TRBV12-3/TRBV12-4	.	13	TRBJ2-5	TGTGCCAGCAGTTTAAGGCTAGGGGAGACCCAGTACTTC	CASSLRLGETQYF
.	TRBV11-2	.	13	TRBJ2-1	TGTGCCAGCAGTAGACAGACGTACAATGAGCAGTTCTTC	CASSRQTYNEQFF
TRBD2	TRBV6-2/TRBV6-3	.	14	TRBJ2-1	TGTGCCAGCAGTTACTCTAGCGGGAGGGACGAGCAGTTCTTC	CASSYSSGRDEQFF
TRBD1	TRBV2	.	14	TRBJ1-5	TGTGCCAGCAGTAGGGACAGGGGGCAACTGCCCCAGCATTTT	CASSRDRGQLPQHF
TRBD2	TRBV5-4	once	15	TRBJ2-1	TGTGCCAGCAGCCCGGGAGGGCCTTTCCCCCATGAGCAGTTCTTC	CASSPGGPFPHEQFF
.	TRBV20-1	.	16	TRBJ2-1	TGCAGTGCTAGAGATCGCTTGGGGCAGGGCTACAATGAGCAGTTCTTC	CSARDRLGQGYNEQFF
.	TRBV30	.	12	TRBJ1-1	TGTGCCTGGAGAGAGGGGCTGCCTGAAGCTTTCTTT	CAWREGLPEAFF
TRBD2	TRBV29-1	.	12	TRBJ2-1	TGCAGCGTTGCTCCGAGCGGGGCTGAGCAGTTCTTC	CSVAPSGAEQFF
.	TRBV4-1	.	14	TRBJ2-5	TGCGCCAGCAGCCAAGACTCTAGACGAGAGACCCAGTACTTC	CASSQDSRRETQYF
.	TRBV27	.	14	TRBJ2-4	TGTGCCAGCAACCCCGGGACGGACCAAAACATTCAGTACTTC	CASNPGTDQNIQYF
.	TRBV2	.	16	TRBJ1-5	TGTGCCAGCAGGGATAGTACAGGGAGGGGGAATCAGCCCCAGCATTTT	CASRDSTGRGNQPQHF
.	TRBV29-1	.	14	TRBJ2-5	TGCAGCGTTGATTCGTTTACGCCGCAAGAGACCCAGTACTTC	CSVDSFTPQETQYF
TRBD1	TRBV29-1	once	15	TRBJ1-1	TGCAGCGTTGGAGGGACAGGGGGAGTGAACACTGAAGCTTTCTTT	CSVGGTGGVNTEAFF
TRBD2	TRBV12-3/TRBV12-4	.	18	TRBJ2-7	TGTGCCAGCAGTATGCGGACTAGCGGGACTGAAGGGGTCCACGAGCAGTACTTC	CASSMRTSGTEGVHEQYF
TRBD2	TRBV11-2	.	16	TRBJ2-5	TGTGCCAGCAGCCCTGGGACTAGCGGGAGCGAAGTGACCCAGTACTTC	CASSPGTSGSEVTQYF
.	TRBV5-1	.	14	TRBJ2-5	TGCGCCAGCAGCCCTGTAGCCACTCAAGAGACCCAGTACTTC	CASSPVATQETQYF
TRBD1	TRBV7-9	.	14	TRBJ1-1	TGTGCCAGCAGCTTTGGGACAGAGAACACTGAAGCTTTCTTT	CASSFGTENTEAFF
.	TRBV18	.	16	TRBJ2-3	TGTGCCAGCTCACCGCAGACCGGGACCCTGGCAGATACGCAGTATTTT	CASSPQTGTLADTQYF
TRBD1	TRBV12-5	.	13	TRBJ2-5	TGTGCTAGTGGTCGTAACAGGGGAGAGACCCAGTACTTC	CASGRNRGETQYF
TRBD2	TRBV20-1	once	18	TRBJ2-5	TGCAGTGCCCGCCAAGGTTCTGTGGGACTAGCGGGAGGTGAGACCCAGTACTTC	CSARQGSVGLAGGETQYF
TRBD1	TRBV7-3	.	15	TRBJ1-2	TGTGCCAGCAGCTTTGGACAGGGCCCATTTAGTGGCTACACCTTC	CASSFGQGPFSGYTF